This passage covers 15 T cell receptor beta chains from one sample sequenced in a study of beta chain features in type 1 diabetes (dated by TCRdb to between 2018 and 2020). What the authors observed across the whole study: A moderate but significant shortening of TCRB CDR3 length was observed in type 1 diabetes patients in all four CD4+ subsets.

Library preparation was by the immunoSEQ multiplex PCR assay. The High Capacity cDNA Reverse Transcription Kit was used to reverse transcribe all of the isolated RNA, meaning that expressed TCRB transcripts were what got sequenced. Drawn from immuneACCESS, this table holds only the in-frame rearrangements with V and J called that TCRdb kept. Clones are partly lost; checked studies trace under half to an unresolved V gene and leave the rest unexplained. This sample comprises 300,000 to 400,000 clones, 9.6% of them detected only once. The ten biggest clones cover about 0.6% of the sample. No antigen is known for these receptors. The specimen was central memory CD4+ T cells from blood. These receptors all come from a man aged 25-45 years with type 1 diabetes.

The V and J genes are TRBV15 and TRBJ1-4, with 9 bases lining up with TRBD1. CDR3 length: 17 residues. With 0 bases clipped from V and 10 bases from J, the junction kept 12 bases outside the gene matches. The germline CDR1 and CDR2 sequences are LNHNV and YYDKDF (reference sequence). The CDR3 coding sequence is TGTGCCACCAGCAGAGATCGGGGCCGGACAGGGGAAGGAAAACTGTTTTTT. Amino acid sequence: CATSRDRGRTGEGKLFF.

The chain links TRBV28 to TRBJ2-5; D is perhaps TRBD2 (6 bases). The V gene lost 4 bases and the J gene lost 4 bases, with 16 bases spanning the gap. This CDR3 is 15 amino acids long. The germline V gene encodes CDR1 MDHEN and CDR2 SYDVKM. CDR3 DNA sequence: TGTGCCAGCAGTTCTCCCGGGACTGGGTTAGAGACCCAGTACTTC. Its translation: CASSSPGTGLETQYF.

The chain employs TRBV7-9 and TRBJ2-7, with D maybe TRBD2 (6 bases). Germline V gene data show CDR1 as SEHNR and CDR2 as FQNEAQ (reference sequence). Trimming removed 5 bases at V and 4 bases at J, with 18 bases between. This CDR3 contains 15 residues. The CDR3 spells CASSLDVHRGYEQYF. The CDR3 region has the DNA TGTGCCAGCAGCCTAGACGTCCACCGGGGGTACGAGCAGTACTTC.

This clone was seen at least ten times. The CDR3 protein is CASISDGYEQYF. CDR3 DNA: TGTGCCAGCATCTCGGACGGCTACGAGCAGTACTTC. The V and J genes are TRBV6-1 and TRBJ2-7; D not certain. CDR3 length: 12 amino acids. V shed 7 bases and J shed 3 bases, with 10 bases lying between them. Germline assignment: CDR1 MNHNS and CDR2 SASEGT.

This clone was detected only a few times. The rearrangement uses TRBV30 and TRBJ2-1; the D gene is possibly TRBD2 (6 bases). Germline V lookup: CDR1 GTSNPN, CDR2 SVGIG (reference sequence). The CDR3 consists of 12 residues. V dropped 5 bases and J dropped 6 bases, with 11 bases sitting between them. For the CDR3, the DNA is TGTGCCTGGGGAGGGACTGGCAATGAGCAGTTCTTC. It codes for CAWGGTGNEQFF.

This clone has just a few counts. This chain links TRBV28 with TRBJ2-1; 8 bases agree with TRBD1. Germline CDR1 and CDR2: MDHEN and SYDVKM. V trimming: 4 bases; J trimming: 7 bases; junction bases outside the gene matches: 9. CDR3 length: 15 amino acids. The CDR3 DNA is TGTGCCAGCAGTTCCACCCGACAGGGGTTAAATGAGCAGTTCTTC. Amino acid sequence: CASSSTRQGLNEQFF. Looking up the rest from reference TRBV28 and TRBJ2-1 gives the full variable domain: DVKVTQSSRYLVKRTGEKVFLECVQDMDHENMFWYRQDPGLGLRLIYFSYDVKMKEKGDIPEGYSVSREKKERFSLILESASTNQTSMYLCASSSTRQGLNEQFFGPGTRLTVL.

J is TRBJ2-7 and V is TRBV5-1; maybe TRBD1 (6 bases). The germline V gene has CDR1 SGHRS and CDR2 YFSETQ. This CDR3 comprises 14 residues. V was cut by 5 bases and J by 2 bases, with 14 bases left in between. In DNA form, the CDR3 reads TGCGCCAGCAGTAGGACAGACCCAACCTACGAGCAGTACTTC. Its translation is CASSRTDPTYEQYF.

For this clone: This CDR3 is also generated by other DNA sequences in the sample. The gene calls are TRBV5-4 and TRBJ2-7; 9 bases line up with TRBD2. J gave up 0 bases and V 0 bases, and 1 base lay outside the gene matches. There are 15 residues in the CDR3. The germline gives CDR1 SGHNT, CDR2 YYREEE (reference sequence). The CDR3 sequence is CASSLGGRASYEQYF. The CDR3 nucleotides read TGTGCCAGCAGCTTGGGCGGGAGGGCCTCCTACGAGCAGTACTTC.

The CDR3 loop is CASSFPSGHGGYEQYF. The CDR3 bases are TGTGCCAGCAGTTTCCCTAGCGGGCATGGGGGCTACGAGCAGTACTTC. This rearrangement joins TRBV28 to TRBJ2-7; 8 positions agree with TRBD2. CDR3 length: 16 amino acids. V trimming: 3 bases; J trimming: 3 bases; junction bases outside the gene matches: 10. The germline CDR1 and CDR2 sequences are MDHEN and SYDVKM.

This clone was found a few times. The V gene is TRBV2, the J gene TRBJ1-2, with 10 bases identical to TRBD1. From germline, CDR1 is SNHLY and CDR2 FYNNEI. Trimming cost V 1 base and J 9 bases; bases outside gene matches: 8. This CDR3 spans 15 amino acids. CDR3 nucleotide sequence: TGTGCCAGCAGTGAAGGTGTTGGGACAGGGGTGAGCTACACCTTC. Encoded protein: CASSEGVGTGVSYTF.

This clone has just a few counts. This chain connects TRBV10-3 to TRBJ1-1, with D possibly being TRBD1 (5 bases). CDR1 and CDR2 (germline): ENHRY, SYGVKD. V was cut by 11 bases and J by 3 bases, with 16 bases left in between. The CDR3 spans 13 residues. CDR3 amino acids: CAVSGAGDTEAFF. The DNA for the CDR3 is TGTGCCGTCTCTGGGGCGGGGGACACTGAAGCTTTCTTT.

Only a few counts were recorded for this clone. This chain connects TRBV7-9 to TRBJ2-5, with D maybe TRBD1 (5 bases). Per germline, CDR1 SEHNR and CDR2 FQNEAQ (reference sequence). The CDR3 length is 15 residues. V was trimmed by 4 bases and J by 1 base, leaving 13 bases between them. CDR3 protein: CASSSPRQTQETQYF. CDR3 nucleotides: TGTGCCAGCAGCTCACCCCGACAGACCCAAGAGACCCAGTACTTC. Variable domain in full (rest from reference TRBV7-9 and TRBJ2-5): DTGVSQNPRHKITKRGQNVTFRCDPISEHNRLYWYRQTLGQGPEFLTYFQNEAQLEKSRLLSDRFSAERPKGSFSTLEIQRTEQGDSAMYLCASSSPRQTQETQYFGPGTRLLVL.

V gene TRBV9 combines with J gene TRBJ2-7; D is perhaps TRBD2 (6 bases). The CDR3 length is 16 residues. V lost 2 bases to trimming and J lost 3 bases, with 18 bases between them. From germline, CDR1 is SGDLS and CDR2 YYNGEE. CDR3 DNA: TGTGCCAGCAGCGTTGATCGGGTGGGAGGTGGCTACGAGCAGTACTTC. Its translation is CASSVDRVGGGYEQYF.

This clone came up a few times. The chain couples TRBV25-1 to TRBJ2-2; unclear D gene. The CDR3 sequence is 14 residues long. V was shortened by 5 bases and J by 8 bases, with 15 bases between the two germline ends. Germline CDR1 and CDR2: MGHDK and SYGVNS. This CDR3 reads CASSPRWLGGELFF. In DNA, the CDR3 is TGTGCCAGCAGTCCCCGGTGGCTCGGAGGGGAGCTGTTTTTT.

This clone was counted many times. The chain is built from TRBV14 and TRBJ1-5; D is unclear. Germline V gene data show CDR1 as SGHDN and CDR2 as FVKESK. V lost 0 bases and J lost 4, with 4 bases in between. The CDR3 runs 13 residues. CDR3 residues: CASSQDENQPQHF. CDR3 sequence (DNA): TGTGCCAGCAGCCAAGATGAGAATCAGCCCCAGCATTTT.